A single sample is the source of the 27 T cell receptor beta chains below, sequenced in a study of OX40 agonist ivuxolimab in advanced cancers. This table comes from immunoSEQ multiplex PCR, and its TCRdb copy is limited to in-frame clones, with some not included. The table records about 49,000 clones, less than 85% of them present only once. The specimen was CD4+ or CD8+ T cells sorted from blood, collected in a trial of the OX40 agonist ivuxolimab. Every receptor here comes from an adult with an advanced solid tumor such as melanoma, head and neck, liver or kidney cancer.

J is TRBJ1-5 and V is TRBV19; a weak D match, TRBD1 (5 bases). Germline CDR1 is LNHDA and CDR2 is SQIVND (reference sequence). This CDR3 spans 14 amino acids. Trimming removed 7 bases from V and 7 bases from J, with 17 bases in between. The CDR3 DNA follows: TGTGCCAGTACTCTGTGGGGGGTAAAGCAGCCCCAGCATTTT. Translated: CASTLWGVKQPQHF. Based on the CDR3 plus reference TRBV19 and TRBJ1-5, the full variable domain is DGGITQSPKYLFRKEGQNVTLSCEQNLNHDAMYWYRQDPGQGLRLIYYSQIVNDFQKGDIAEGYSVSREKKESFPLTVTSAQKNPTAFYLCASTLWGVKQPQHFGDGTRLSIL.

This clone has only one observation. This chain uses TRBV4-3 with TRBJ1-5; D gene unclear. Germline CDR1 is LGHNA and CDR2 is YSLEER. CDR3 size: 15 residues. Trimming took 0 bases from V and 2 from J, leaving 8 bases between them. The CDR3 coding sequence is TGCGCCAGCAGCCAAGATTGGGAGGGCAATCAGCCCCAGCATTTT. It codes for CASSQDWEGNQPQHF.

The rearrangement uses TRBV13 and TRBJ2-3, with D perhaps TRBD1 or TRBD2 (7 bases each). The CDR3 is 19 amino acids. Trimming stripped 2 bases from V and 6 bases from J, with 27 bases between. CDR1 is PRHDT, CDR2 FYEKMQ, per germline (reference sequence). CDR3: CASSLSGGGGGHHRDTQYF. The CDR3 DNA reads as TGTGCCAGCAGCTTAAGTGGAGGGGGCGGGGGACACCACCGGGATACGCAGTATTTT.

The chain uses TRBV5-6 and TRBJ1-1, with 7 positions matching TRBD1. There are 12 residues in the CDR3. The germline V gene encodes CDR1 SGHDT and CDR2 YYEEEE. J was trimmed by 11 bases and V by 0 bases; bases with no gene match: 4. For the CDR3, the DNA is TGTGCCAGCAGCTTGGTACAGGGGATGGCTTTCTTT. Encoded protein: CASSLVQGMAFF.

V is TRBV15 and J is TRBJ1-1; D gene uncertain. V lost 0 bases to trimming and J lost 1 base, with 9 bases between them. The CDR3 runs 15 residues. CDR1 and CDR2 (germline): LNHNV, YYDKDF (reference sequence). In DNA, the CDR3 is TGTGCCACCAGCAGAGAATCCGGGGAGAACACTGAAGCTTTCTTT. Encoded protein: CATSRESGENTEAFF.

The chain uses TRBV9 and TRBJ2-3, with 8 bases identical to TRBD2. The germline V gene has CDR1 SGDLS and CDR2 YYNGEE. V gave up 4 bases and J gave up 3 bases; unmatched junction bases: 10. CDR3 size: 16 residues. The CDR3 spells CASSPSGGFWTDTQYF. The CDR3 DNA follows: TGTGCCAGCAGCCCTTCGGGGGGGTTTTGGACAGATACGCAGTATTTT.

The sample holds one count of this clone. J is TRBJ1-4 and V is TRBV6-5; a possible D gene is TRBD1 (5 bases). The CDR3 runs 15 residues. V was cut by 0 bases and J by 8 bases, with 13 bases left in between. Germline CDR1 is MNHEY and CDR2 is SVGAGI. As DNA, the CDR3 is TGTGCCAGCAGTTACTCATCAGGGTTCGGGGAAAAACTGTTTTTT. Its protein product is CASSYSSGFGEKLFF.

The V gene is TRBV13, the J gene TRBJ2-5, with D hard to call. Germline-derived CDR1 and CDR2 are PRHDT and FYEKMQ (reference sequence). The V end was cut by 5 bases, the J end by 1 base, with 8 bases between. The CDR3 extends over 13 amino acids. The CDR3 here is CASSPESQETQYF. CDR3 nucleotide sequence: TGTGCCAGCAGCCCAGAGAGCCAAGAGACCCAGTACTTC.

This chain connects TRBV5-4 to TRBJ2-1, with TRBD2 identical over 12 bases. Germline loops: CDR1 SGHNT, CDR2 YYREEE (reference sequence). CDR3 length: 17 amino acids. V lost 0 bases and J lost 9; bases outside the gene matches: 10. The CDR3 is CASSLEGLAGGRSEQFF. In nucleotides, the CDR3 is TGTGCCAGCAGCTTGGAGGGGCTAGCGGGGGGGCGTAGTGAGCAGTTCTTC.

Written as DNA, the CDR3 is TGTGCCAGCAGTTACTCCGGCGGGGAGCTGTTTTTT. Translating gives CASSYSGGELFF. The J gene is TRBJ2-2, the V gene TRBV6-6; D call uncertain. Trimming removed 0 bases at V and 7 bases at J, with 3 bases between. From germline, CDR1 is MNHNY and CDR2 SVGAGI (reference sequence). This CDR3 contains 12 residues.

The V gene is TRBV7-6, the J gene TRBJ1-1; D perhaps matches TRBD1 (5 bases). Between the trimmed V and J ends, which lost 5 bases and 1 base, there was a span of 14 bases. The CDR3 is 15 amino acids. Germline lookup yields CDR1 SGHVS and CDR2 FNYEAQ. The CDR3: CASSAALGGNTEAFF. The DNA of the CDR3 is TGTGCCAGCAGCGCCGCCTTGGGGGGGAACACTGAAGCTTTCTTT.

CDR3 in DNA: TGTGCCAGCCTCCACCTCCCGCGGGGGGCTAACTATGGCTACACCTTC. This codes for CASLHLPRGANYGYTF. V usage is TRBV2 and J usage is TRBJ1-2, with a weak D call TRBD1 (5 bases). In germline, CDR1 is SNHLY, CDR2 FYNNEI. This CDR3 spans 16 amino acids. V was pared by 8 bases and J by 0 bases, with 19 bases between.

The chain carries TRBV4-3 and TRBJ2-7, with 13 bases lining up with TRBD2. Germline trimming cut 0 bases from V and 4 bases from J; bases unmatched to any gene: 6. Germline values: CDR1 LGHNA, CDR2 YSLEER. CDR3 size: 17 residues. As DNA, the CDR3 is TGCGCCAGCAGCCAAGAGGGGGGGACTAGCGGGGTGTACGAGCAGTACTTC. Translation: CASSQEGGTSGVYEQYF.

The V call is TRBV7-9, the J call TRBJ2-1; D may be TRBD1 (6 bases). Between the trimmed V and J ends, which lost 2 bases and 8 bases, there was a span of 10 bases. Germline V CDR1 and CDR2: SEHNR, FQNEAQ (reference sequence). The CDR3 is 13 amino acids. CDR3 coding DNA: TGTGCCAGCAGCTTAAGGGCAGGGGATGAGCAGTTCTTC. Translation: CASSLRAGDEQFF. The complete variable domain, with remaining parts taken from reference TRBV7-9 and TRBJ2-1, reads DTGVSQNPRHKITKRGQNVTFRCDPISEHNRLYWYRQTLGQGPEFLTYFQNEAQLEKSRLLSDRFSAERPKGSFSTLEIQRTEQGDSAMYLCASSLRAGDEQFFGPGTRLTVL.

This clone was detected a few times. This chain uses TRBV19 with TRBJ2-7, with 9 bases matching TRBD1. V dropped 5 bases and J dropped 6; count of bases not matched to a gene: 5. Per germline, CDR1 LNHDA and CDR2 SQIVND (reference sequence). CDR3 size: 13 residues. The CDR3 region is CASSSGQGFEQYV. The CDR3 bases are TGTGCCAGTAGTTCGGGACAGGGATTCGAGCAGTACGTC.

This chain connects TRBV7-3 to TRBJ2-3, with 10 positions matching TRBD2. Germline V gene lookup returns CDR1 SGHTA and CDR2 FQGTGA. There are 15 residues in the CDR3. Trimming took 4 bases from V and 2 from J; bases not matched to a gene: 3. The CDR3 DNA is TGTGCCAGCAGCTCTAGCGGGGGCATCACAGATACGCAGTATTTT. Protein: CASSSSGGITDTQYF.

V is TRBV28 and J is TRBJ1-6; maybe TRBD1 (5 bases). CDR3 length equals 12 residues. V was pared by 9 bases and J by 7 bases, with 10 bases between. Germline V gives CDR1 MDHEN, CDR2 SYDVKM. The DNA of the CDR3 is TGTGCCAGTACCGAGGGGAATTCACCCCTCCACTTT. Protein product: CASTEGNSPLHF.

The chain carries TRBV4-3 and TRBJ2-5; D remains ambiguous. Trimming stripped 3 bases from V and 4 bases from J, with 9 bases between. The CDR3 spans 13 residues. Germline V gene lookup returns CDR1 LGHNA and CDR2 YSLEER. CDR3 sequence: CASSHQQSETQYF. The DNA for the CDR3 is TGCGCCAGCAGCCACCAACAATCAGAGACCCAGTACTTC.

This clone appeared a single time. The gene calls are TRBV11-2 and TRBJ1-2; a weak D match, TRBD1 (6 bases). Germline V gene lookup returns CDR1 SGHAT and CDR2 FQNNGV. The CDR3 totals 15 residues. V lost 0 bases, J lost 2 bases, and 10 bases lay in between. The CDR3 nucleotides are TGTGCCAGCAGCTTAGATCCCGGGACAAACTATGGCTACACCTTC. Translation gives CASSLDPGTNYGYTF.

This clone has a single count. The rearrangement links TRBV27 to TRBJ1-6; 7 bases agree with TRBD1. Germline V gives CDR1 MNHEY, CDR2 SMNVEV (reference sequence). The CDR3 extends over 14 amino acids. After removal of 5 bases from V and 7 bases from J, the junction contained 5 bases not matched to a gene. CDR3 loop: CASSRQGGNSPLHF. CDR3 nucleotide sequence: TGTGCCAGCAGTCGACAGGGAGGGAATTCACCCCTCCACTTT.

The chain uses TRBV7-2 and TRBJ1-6; D uncertain. This CDR3 has 18 amino acids. V dropped 2 bases and J dropped 0 bases, with 14 bases sitting between them. Per the germline V gene, CDR1 is SGHTA and CDR2 is FQGNSA. CDR3 in DNA: TGTGCCAGCAGCTTAAAGGGCAGGAAGAGCTCCTATAATTCACCCCTCCACTTT. Residues: CASSLKGRKSSYNSPLHF.

The chain couples TRBV9 to TRBJ1-1; the match to TRBD1 covers 9 bases. This CDR3 region has 15 residues. The germline V gene has CDR1 SGDLS and CDR2 YYNGEE. Trimming removed 3 bases from V and 1 base from J; junction bases left unmatched: 4. The CDR3 sequence: CASSEGQGANTEAFF. CDR3 DNA sequence: TGTGCCAGCAGCGAGGGACAGGGCGCGAACACTGAAGCTTTCTTT.

This sequence joins TRBV11-2 and TRBJ2-2; 7 nucleotides agree with TRBD1. Germline V gives CDR1 SGHAT, CDR2 FQNNGV. The CDR3 runs 18 residues. Trimming at V came to 0 bases and at J to 7 bases, leaving 14 bases not matched to a gene. The CDR3 region has the DNA TGTGCCAGCAGCTTAGATCCGACAGGGCGGGTGGTTTACGGGGAGCTGTTTTTT. This codes for CASSLDPTGRVVYGELFF.

The chain links TRBV9 to TRBJ2-3; D might be TRBD1 (6 bases). V was shortened by 4 bases and J by 0 bases, with 18 bases between the two germline ends. CDR1 is SGDLS and CDR2 is YYNGEE in the germline V gene. This CDR3 is built from 17 residues. CDR3 region: CASSPQDTGLSTDTQYF. The CDR3 DNA sequence: TGTGCCAGCAGCCCCCAAGATACAGGGCTTAGCACAGATACGCAGTATTTT.

This clone was recorded once. The chain uses TRBV4-1 and TRBJ1-4; D remains unclear. Germline V gives CDR1 MGHRA, CDR2 YSYEKL. Deletions cut 1 base from V and 8 bases from J, with 11 bases between. The CDR3 has 14 residues. Here the CDR3 reads CASSQGPAREKLFF. The CDR3 DNA reads as TGCGCCAGCAGCCAAGGGCCTGCAAGGGAAAAACTGTTTTTT.

The rearrangement uses TRBV4-1 and TRBJ1-1; no reliable D call. This CDR3 region has 16 residues. Germline loops: CDR1 MGHRA, CDR2 YSYEKL. The V and J ends lost 0 bases and 1 base respectively, with 12 bases between them. CDR3 loop: CASSQDGTTKNTEAFF. In nucleotides, the CDR3 is TGCGCCAGCAGCCAAGATGGAACTACCAAGAACACTGAAGCTTTCTTT.

The gene calls are TRBV6-4 and TRBJ2-3; a possible D gene is TRBD2 (6 bases). Trimming stripped 2 bases from V and 2 bases from J, with 11 bases between. CDR3 size: 15 residues. Looked up from germline, CDR1 is MRHNA and CDR2 is SNTAGT. CDR3 DNA: TGTGCCAGCAGTGACGGGACGGGGGACACAGATACGCAGTATTTT. Protein: CASSDGTGDTDTQYF.